One sample yielded the 3 T cell receptor beta chains listed below, sequenced in a study of cytotoxic CD8 clonotypes in ibrutinib-treated CLL. Assay: immunoSEQ multiplex PCR; the TCRdb copy retains only in-frame clones and omits some. The sample has approximately 330,000 clones; roughly 79% are singletons. The specimen was PBMCs, collected before ibrutinib treatment. The receptors here all came from a human donor with chronic lymphocytic leukemia.

The chain employs TRBV27 and TRBJ2-1; D remains unclear. The length of the CDR3 is 12 residues. V lost 5 bases and J 4 bases, leaving 6 bases between the germline ends. Germline V gene sequence: CDR1 MNHEY, CDR2 SMNVEV (reference sequence). CDR3 region: CASSGPYNEQFF. CDR3 in DNA: TGTGCCAGCAGTGGACCGTACAATGAGCAGTTCTTC.

The chain employs TRBV7-9 and TRBJ2-1; 10 bases are a match to TRBD2. V was pared by 3 bases and J by 7 bases, with 6 bases of the junction left unmatched. The germline gives CDR1 SEHNR, CDR2 FQNEAQ (reference sequence). This CDR3 has 15 amino acids. CDR3 residues: CASSFFLAGVNEQFF. CDR3 in DNA: TGTGCCAGCAGCTTTTTTCTAGCGGGAGTTAATGAGCAGTTCTTC.

The chain links TRBV10-3 to TRBJ1-5; D call uncertain. CDR3 length: 14 residues. The ends were cut back, 3 bases at V and 7 bases at J, with 13 bases in the middle. The V gene's germline CDR1 is ENHRY and CDR2 SYGVKD. The CDR3 here is CAISDLGLDQPQHF. Here the CDR3 DNA reads TGTGCCATCAGTGACCTAGGACTCGACCAGCCCCAGCATTTT.